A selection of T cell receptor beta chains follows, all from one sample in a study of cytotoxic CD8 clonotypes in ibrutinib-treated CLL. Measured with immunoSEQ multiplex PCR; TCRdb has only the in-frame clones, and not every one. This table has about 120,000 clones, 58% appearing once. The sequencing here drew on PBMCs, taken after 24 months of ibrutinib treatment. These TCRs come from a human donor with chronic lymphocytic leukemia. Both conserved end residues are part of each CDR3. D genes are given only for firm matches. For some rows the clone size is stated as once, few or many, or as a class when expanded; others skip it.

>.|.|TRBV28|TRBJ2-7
TGTGCCAGCAGTTTGATTTCAGGGGCGCTCCACGAGCAGTACTTC
CASSLISGALHEQYF
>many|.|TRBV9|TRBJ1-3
TGTGCCAGCAGCGTAGTCGGCTCATCCACCATATATTTT
CASSVVGSSTIYF
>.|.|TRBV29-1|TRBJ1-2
TGCAGCGTTGGCCCTAAGGGGGGGAACTATGGCTACACCTTC
CSVGPKGGNYGYTF
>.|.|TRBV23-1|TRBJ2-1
TGCGCCAGCAGTCAATCGCAGCAGGGCTCCTCCTACAATGAGCAGTTCTTC
CASSQSQQGSSYNEQFF
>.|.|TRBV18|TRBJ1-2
TGTGCCAGCTCACCACGGACAGCGTACCGGGGTGGCTACACCTTC
CASSPRTAYRGGYTF
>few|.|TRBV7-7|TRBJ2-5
TGTGCTAGCAGCTTTACCTCGGGGGAAGAGACCCAGTACTTC
CASSFTSGEETQYF
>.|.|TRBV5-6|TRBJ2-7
TGTGCCAGCAGCTTGCGGGAGAACAGGGGAAAGTACTTC
CASSLRENRGKYF
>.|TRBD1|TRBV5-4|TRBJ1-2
TGTGCCAGCAGCCTGCAGGACAGGGTTCGGTATGGCTACACCTTC
CASSLQDRVRYGYTF
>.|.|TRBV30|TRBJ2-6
TGTGCCTGGAGTAAGGAGGGGGCTGGGGCCAACGTCCTGACTTTC
CAWSKEGAGANVLTF
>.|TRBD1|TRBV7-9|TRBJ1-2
TGTGCCAGCAGCTGGGGAGGACAGGGGGACTCCTATGGCTACACCTTC
CASSWGGQGDSYGYTF
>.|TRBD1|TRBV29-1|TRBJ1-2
TGCAGCGTTGAGAGGGGGCGGGACTATGGCTACACCTTC
CSVERGRDYGYTF
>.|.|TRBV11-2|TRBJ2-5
TGTGCCAGCAGCCTCATCCATCTGGGGTTCCAAGAGACCCAGTACTTC
CASSLIHLGFQETQYF
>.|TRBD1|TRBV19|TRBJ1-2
TGTGCCAGTAGTCAGCCGGGACAGGGGGCGGCTAACTATGGCTACACCTTC
CASSQPGQGAANYGYTF
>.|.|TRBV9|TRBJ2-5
TGTGCCAGCAGCCCTCGACAGTTCCAAGAGACCCAGTACTTC
CASSPRQFQETQYF
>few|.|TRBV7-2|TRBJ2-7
TGTGCCAGCAGCTTAGTAGGGGCACCCTACGAGCAGTACTTC
CASSLVGAPYEQYF
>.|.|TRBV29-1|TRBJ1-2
TGCAGCGTTGCTTTCGGGGAATCCTACTATGGCTACACCTTC
CSVAFGESYYGYTF
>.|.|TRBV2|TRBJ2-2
TGTGCCAGCAGTGGGGCGACGACGAACACCGGGGAGCTGTTTTTT
CASSGATTNTGELFF